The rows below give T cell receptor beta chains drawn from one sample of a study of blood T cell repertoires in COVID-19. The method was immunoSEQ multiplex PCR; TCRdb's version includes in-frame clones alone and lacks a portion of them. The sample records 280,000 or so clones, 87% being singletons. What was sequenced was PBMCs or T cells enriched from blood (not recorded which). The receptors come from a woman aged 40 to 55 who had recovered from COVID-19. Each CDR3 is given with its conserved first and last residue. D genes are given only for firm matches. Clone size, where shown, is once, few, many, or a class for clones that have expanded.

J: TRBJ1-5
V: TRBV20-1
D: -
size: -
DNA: TGCAGTGCTCGTGAACGGGGCAATCAGCCCCAGCATTTT
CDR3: CSARERGNQPQHF

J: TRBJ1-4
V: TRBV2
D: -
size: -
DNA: TGTGCCAGCAGTGACCTGACAGGCCAAAATGAAAAACTGTTTTTT
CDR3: CASSDLTGQNEKLFF

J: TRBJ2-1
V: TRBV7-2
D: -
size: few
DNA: TGTGCCAGCGTTAGTGAGGGACAACTCTCCTACAATGAGCAGTTCTTC
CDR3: CASVSEGQLSYNEQFF

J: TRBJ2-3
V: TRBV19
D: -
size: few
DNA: TGTGCCAGTAGGGCCCGGAGCGGCTACACAGATACGCAGTATTTT
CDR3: CASRARSGYTDTQYF

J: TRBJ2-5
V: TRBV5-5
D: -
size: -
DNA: TGTGCCAGCAGCTTGGTTCCCCAGGGGCGCGAGACCCAGTACTTC
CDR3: CASSLVPQGRETQYF

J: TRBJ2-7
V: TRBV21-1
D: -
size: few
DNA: TGTGCCAGCAGCTACCTCCCAGGGGGGCTAAGCTACGAGCAGTACTTC
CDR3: CASSYLPGGLSYEQYF

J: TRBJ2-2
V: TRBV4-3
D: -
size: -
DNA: TGCGCCAGCAGCCACGGCAGCGCGAACACCGGGGAGCTGTTTTTT
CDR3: CASSHGSANTGELFF

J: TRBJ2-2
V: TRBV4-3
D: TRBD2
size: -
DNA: TGCGCCAGCAGCCCTTTATCGGGGGGGGCTGTCGGGGAGCTGTTTTTT
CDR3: CASSPLSGGAVGELFF

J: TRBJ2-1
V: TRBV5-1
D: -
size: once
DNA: TGCGCCAGCAGCCTCCAGGGGCCCAATGAGCAGTTCTTC
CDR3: CASSLQGPNEQFF

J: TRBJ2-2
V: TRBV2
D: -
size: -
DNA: TGTGCCAGCTCATGGTCGGGGTCCGGGGAGCTGTTTTTT
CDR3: CASSWSGSGELFF

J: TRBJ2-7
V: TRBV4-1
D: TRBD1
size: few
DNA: TGCGCCAGCAGCCCCGCGCCCGGACAGGGGGCGTACGAGCAGTACTTC
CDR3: CASSPAPGQGAYEQYF

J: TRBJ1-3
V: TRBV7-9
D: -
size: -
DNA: TGTGCCAGCAGCTTTCTGTTTACTGGAAACACCATATATTTT
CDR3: CASSFLFTGNTIYF

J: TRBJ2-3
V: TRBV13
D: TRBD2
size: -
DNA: TGTGCCAGCAGCCAGCGGGGGCTAGCGGACCTATATACGCAGTATTTT
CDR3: CASSQRGLADLYTQYF

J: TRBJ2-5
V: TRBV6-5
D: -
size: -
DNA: TGTGCCAGCGGTTGGAGCTCCCCCCCAGACCAGTACTTC
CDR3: CASGWSSPPDQYF

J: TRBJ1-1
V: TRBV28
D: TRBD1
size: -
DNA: TGTGCCAGCAGTTTTTCAGACAGGGACACTGAAGCTTTCTTT
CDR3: CASSFSDRDTEAFF

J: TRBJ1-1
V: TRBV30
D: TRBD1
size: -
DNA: TGTGCCTGGAGTGTACGACAGGGTGAAGCTTTCTTT
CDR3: CAWSVRQGEAFF

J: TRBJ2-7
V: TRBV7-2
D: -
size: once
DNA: TGTGCCAGCAGCCGCGGGACCAGGGGGGACGAGCAGTACTTC
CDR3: CASSRGTRGDEQYF

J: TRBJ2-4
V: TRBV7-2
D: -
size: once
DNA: TGTGCCAGCAGCGGGGGGGGCCCATTAGGCGACATTCAGTACTTC
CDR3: CASSGGGPLGDIQYF

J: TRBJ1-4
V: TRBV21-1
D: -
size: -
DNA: TGTGCCAGCAGCAAAATGGGGCCCGGGACAGGGGGCGCGGAAACTAATGAAAAACTGTTTTTT
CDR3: CASSKMGPGTGGAETNEKLFF

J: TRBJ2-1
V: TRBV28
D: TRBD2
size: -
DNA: TGTGCCAGCACTTCCCGGGGGGAACGCTACAATGAGCAGTTCTTC
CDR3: CASTSRGERYNEQFF

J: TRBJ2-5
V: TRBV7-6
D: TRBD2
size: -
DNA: TGTGCCAGCAGCCCGGGAGGCGTTGGCGGGATAAAAGAGACCCAGTACTTC
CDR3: CASSPGGVGGIKETQYF

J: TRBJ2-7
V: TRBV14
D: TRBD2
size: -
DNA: TGTGCCAGCAGGCTTAGCGGGATTTCCTACGAGCAGTACTTC
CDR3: CASRLSGISYEQYF

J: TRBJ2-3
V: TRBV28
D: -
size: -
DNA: TGTGCCAGCAGTCCCACTGGGTTTCTGGGCGATACGCAGTATTTT
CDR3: CASSPTGFLGDTQYF

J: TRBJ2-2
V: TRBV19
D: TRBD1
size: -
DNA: TGTGCCAGTAGCGGACAGGGAAACACCGGGGAGCTGTTTTTT
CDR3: CASSGQGNTGELFF

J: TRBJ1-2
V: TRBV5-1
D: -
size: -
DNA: TGCGCCAGCAGCACCGACACCTATGGCTACACCTTC
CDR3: CASSTDTYGYTF

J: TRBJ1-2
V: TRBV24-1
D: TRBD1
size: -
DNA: TGTGCCACCAGTGACGCCAACCGGGACAGTGATGATTATGGCTACACCTTC
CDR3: CATSDANRDSDDYGYTF

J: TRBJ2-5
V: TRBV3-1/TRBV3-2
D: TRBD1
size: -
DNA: TGTGCCAGCAGCCAACGGACAGGGGGAGAGACCCAGTACTTC
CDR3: CASSQRTGGETQYF

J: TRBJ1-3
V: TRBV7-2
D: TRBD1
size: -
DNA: TGTGCCAGCAGCGTCACAGGGGGACCCACTGGAAACACCATATATTTT
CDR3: CASSVTGGPTGNTIYF

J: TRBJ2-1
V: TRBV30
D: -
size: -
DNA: TGTGCCTGGAGTCGGCTGACAGCCTACAATGAGCAGTTCTTC
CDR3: CAWSRLTAYNEQFF

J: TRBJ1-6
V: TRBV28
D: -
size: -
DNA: TGTGCCACCGACAGGACCTATAATTCACCCCTCCACTTT
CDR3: CATDRTYNSPLHF

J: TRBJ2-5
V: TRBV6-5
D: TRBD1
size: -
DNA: TGTGCCAGCAGAAGACAGGGTGGGGAGACCCAGTACTTC
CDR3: CASRRQGGETQYF

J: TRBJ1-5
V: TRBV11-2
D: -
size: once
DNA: TGTGCCAGCAGCTTAGCCCCCGGTCATCAGCCCCAGCATTTT
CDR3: CASSLAPGHQPQHF

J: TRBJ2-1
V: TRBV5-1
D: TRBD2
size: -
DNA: TGCGCCAGCAGCACCCTAGCGGATGAGCAGTTCTTC
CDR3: CASSTLADEQFF

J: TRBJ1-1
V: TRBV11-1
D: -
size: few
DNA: TGTGCCAGCACGCGAGCGGGACATGACACTGAAGCTTTCTTT
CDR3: CASTRAGHDTEAFF

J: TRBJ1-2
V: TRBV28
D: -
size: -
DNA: TGTGCCAGCAGTTTAAACACGATCTATGGCTACACCTTC
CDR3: CASSLNTIYGYTF

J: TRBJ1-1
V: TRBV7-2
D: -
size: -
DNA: TGTGCCAGCAGCTTAGTAGGGGGAGCTTTCTTT
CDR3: CASSLVGGAFF

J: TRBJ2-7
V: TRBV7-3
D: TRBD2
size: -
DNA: TGTGCCAGCAGCGGTGGGAGGGGTTTTGCCTACGAGCAGTACTTC
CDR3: CASSGGRGFAYEQYF

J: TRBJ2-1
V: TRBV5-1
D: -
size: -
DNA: TGCGCCAGCAGCCCCATGGCCAGCTACAATGAGCAGTTCTTC
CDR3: CASSPMASYNEQFF

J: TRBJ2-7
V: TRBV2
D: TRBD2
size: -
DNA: TGTGCCAGCATGTTAGGACTAGCGAGCTACGAGCAGTACTTC
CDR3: CASMLGLASYEQYF

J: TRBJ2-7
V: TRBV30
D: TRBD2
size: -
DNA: TGTGCCTGGAGTCGGCAAGGGGCGGGAGGGCGCCGCGAGCAGTACTTC
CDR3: CAWSRQGAGGRREQYF

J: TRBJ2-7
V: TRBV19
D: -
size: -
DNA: TGTGCCAGTAGTATCTCAGGTTATCCTTCCTACGAGCAGTACTTC
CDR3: CASSISGYPSYEQYF

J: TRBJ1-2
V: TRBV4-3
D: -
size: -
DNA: TGCGCCAGCAGCCAAGACGCCTCGCGCAGGACTAACTATGGCTACACCTTC
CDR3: CASSQDASRRTNYGYTF

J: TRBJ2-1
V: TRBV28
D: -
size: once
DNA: TGTGCCAGCATCAGGCCCTCCTACAATGAGCAGTTCTTC
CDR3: CASIRPSYNEQFF

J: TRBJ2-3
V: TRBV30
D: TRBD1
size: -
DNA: TGTGCCTGGGCAGGGGGCGGAGTAGATACGCAGTATTTT
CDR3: CAWAGGGVDTQYF

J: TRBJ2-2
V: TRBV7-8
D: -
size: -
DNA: TGTGCCAGCAGCTTAGCGGCGGCCGTAATCGCCGGGGAGCTGTTTTTT
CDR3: CASSLAAAVIAGELFF

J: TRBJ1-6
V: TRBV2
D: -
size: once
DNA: TGTGCCAGCAGTGAAGTGGGCGGGCTTGATAATTCACCCCTCCACTTT
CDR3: CASSEVGGLDNSPLHF

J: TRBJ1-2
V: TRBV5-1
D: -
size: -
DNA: TGCGCCAGCAGCGAATCGCAGGGCGTTGGTGACTACACCTTC
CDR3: CASSESQGVGDYTF

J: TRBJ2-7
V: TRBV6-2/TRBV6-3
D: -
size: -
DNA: TGTGCCAGCAGCCTGCCTAACGAGCAGTACTTC
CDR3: CASSLPNEQYF

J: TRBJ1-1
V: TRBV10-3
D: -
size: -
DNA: TGTGCCATCAGTGAGGCAGGTCTCCTTCTTGGGGCTTTCTTT
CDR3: CAISEAGLLLGAFF

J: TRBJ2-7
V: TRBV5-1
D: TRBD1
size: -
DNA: TGCGCCAGCAGCTTGACCGGGACAGGCTACGAGCAGTACTTC
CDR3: CASSLTGTGYEQYF

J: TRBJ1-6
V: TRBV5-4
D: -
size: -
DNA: TGTGCCAGCAGCTCGGGGAGGGATTGGAATTCACCCCTCCACTTT
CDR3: CASSSGRDWNSPLHF

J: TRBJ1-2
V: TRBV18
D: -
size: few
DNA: TGTGCCAGCTCACCGGACGGGGGAAACTATGGCTACACCTTC
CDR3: CASSPDGGNYGYTF

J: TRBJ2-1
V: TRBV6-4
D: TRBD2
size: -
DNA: TGTGCCAGCAGTGACTGGGGGACTAGCGGACCAAATGAGCAGTTCTTC
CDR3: CASSDWGTSGPNEQFF

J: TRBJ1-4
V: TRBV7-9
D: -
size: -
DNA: TGTGCCAGCAGCTTAGGGGGAGCTAATGAAAAACTGTTTTTT
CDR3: CASSLGGANEKLFF

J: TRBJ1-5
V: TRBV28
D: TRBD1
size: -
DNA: TGTGCCAGCAGTACACGGGACAGGGAAGTGGCCCAGCATTTT
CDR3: CASSTRDREVAQHF